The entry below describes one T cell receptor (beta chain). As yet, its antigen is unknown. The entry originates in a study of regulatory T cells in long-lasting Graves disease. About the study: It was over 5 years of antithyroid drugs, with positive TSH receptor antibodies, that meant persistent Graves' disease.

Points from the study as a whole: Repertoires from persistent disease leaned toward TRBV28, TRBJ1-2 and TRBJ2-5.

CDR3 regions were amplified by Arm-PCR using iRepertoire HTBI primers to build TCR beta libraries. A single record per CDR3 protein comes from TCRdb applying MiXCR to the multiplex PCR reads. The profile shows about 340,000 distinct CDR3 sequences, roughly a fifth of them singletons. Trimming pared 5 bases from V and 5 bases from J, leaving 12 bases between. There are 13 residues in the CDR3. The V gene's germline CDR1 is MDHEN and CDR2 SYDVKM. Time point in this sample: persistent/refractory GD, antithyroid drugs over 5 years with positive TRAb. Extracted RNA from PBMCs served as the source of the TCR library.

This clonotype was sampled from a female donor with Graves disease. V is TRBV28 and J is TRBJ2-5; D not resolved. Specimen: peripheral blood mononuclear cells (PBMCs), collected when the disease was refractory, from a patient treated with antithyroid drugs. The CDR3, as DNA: TGTGCCAGCAGTCTTAGTTTCCCCGAGACCCAGTACTTC. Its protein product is CASSLSFPETQYF.